These 11 T cell receptor beta chains originate from one sample sequenced in a study of shared clonotypes between healthy human individuals. Method: immunoSEQ multiplex PCR; TCRdb's copy keeps in-frame clones and lacks some. The sample has about 2.1 million clones; 80% to 95% are singletons. The naive CD8 subset, CD45RO-negative cells positively selected for CCR7, excluded terminally differentiated effector memory CD45RA+ cells. Sequenced sample: naive CD8+ T cells from PBMCs. The receptors were gathered from a man younger than 35 in good health. Some clones in this sample may be carry-over from other donors' samples.

V is TRBV19 and J is TRBJ1-5; 7 bases fit TRBD1. V gave up 9 bases and J gave up 3 bases; unmatched junction bases: 5. The CDR3 has 13 amino acids. Germline V gene data show CDR1 as LNHDA and CDR2 as SQIVND (reference sequence). The CDR3 loop is CASQDRFNQPQHF. The CDR3 DNA is TGTGCCAGCCAGGACAGGTTCAATCAGCCCCAGCATTTT.

The CDR3 DNA reads TGCGCCAGCAGCACACGGTTTTACGAGACCCAGTACTTC. It translates to CASSTRFYETQYF. The chain has TRBV5-1 and TRBJ2-5, with D unresolved. The CDR3 is 13 residues long. Per germline, CDR1 SGHRS and CDR2 YFSETQ. Trimming pared 4 bases from V and 5 bases from J, leaving 12 bases between.

The rearrangement uses TRBV28 and TRBJ2-1; 7 nucleotides line up with TRBD2. This CDR3 comprises 15 residues. The J segment lost 3 bases and the V segment lost 6 bases, leaving 8 bases of the junction unmatched. CDR1 is MDHEN and CDR2 is SYDVKM in the germline V gene. CDR3 loop: CASRGGVADYNEQFF. The CDR3 coding sequence is TGTGCCAGCAGGGGAGGGGTAGCTGACTACAATGAGCAGTTCTTC. Full variable domain (missing parts from reference TRBV28 and TRBJ2-1): DVKVTQSSRYLVKRTGEKVFLECVQDMDHENMFWYRQDPGLGLRLIYFSYDVKMKEKGDIPEGYSVSREKKERFSLILESASTNQTSMYLCASRGGVADYNEQFFGPGTRLTVL.

V and J are TRBV9 and TRBJ2-6; D is uncertain. V shed 1 base and J shed 0 bases, with 14 bases lying between them. The CDR3 totals 18 residues. CDR1 and CDR2 from the germline V gene are SGDLS and YYNGEE. The CDR3, as DNA: TGTGCCAGCAGCGTATCGAACAGACCAAGCTCTGGGGCCAACGTCCTGACTTTC. Its translation: CASSVSNRPSSGANVLTF.

J is TRBJ2-1 and V is TRBV19, with D perhaps TRBD1 (5 bases). V lost 7 bases and J 8 bases, leaving 18 bases between the germline ends. CDR1 LNHDA and CDR2 SQIVND come from the germline V gene (reference sequence). This CDR3 contains 14 residues. The CDR3 bases are TGTGCCAGTACCCCAAGGGGCGGTATCGATGAGCAGTTCTTC. It encodes CASTPRGGIDEQFF.

The chain employs TRBV27 and TRBJ2-1; the D call may be TRBD1 or TRBD2 (5 bases each). The V gene lost 6 bases and the J gene lost 7 bases, with 19 bases spanning the gap. Germline CDR1 is MNHEY and CDR2 is SMNVEV (reference sequence). CDR3 length: 15 residues. CDR3 in DNA: TGTGCCAGCAGCCCAATCCCACGGGGCAGGAATGAGCAGTTCTTC. This translates into CASSPIPRGRNEQFF.

The chain couples TRBV5-8 to TRBJ2-4; no clear D gene. Between the trimmed V and J ends, which lost 4 bases and 1 base, there was a span of 9 bases. There are 14 residues in the CDR3. Germline V gene lookup returns CDR1 SGHTS and CDR2 YDEGEE. Here the CDR3 reads CASSPRSAKNIQYF. CDR3 nucleotide sequence: TGTGCCAGCAGCCCCAGGTCCGCCAAAAACATTCAGTACTTC. The full variable domain, with the rest looked up from reference TRBV5-8 and TRBJ2-4, is EAGVTQSPTHLIKTRGQQATLRCSPISGHTSVYWYQQALGLGLQFLLWYDEGEERNRGNFPPRFSGRQFPNYSSELNVNALELEDSALYLCASSPRSAKNIQYFGAGTRLSVL.

In regard to this clone: Other DNA sequences in this sample translate to the same CDR3. The V gene is TRBV2, the J gene TRBJ2-7; D is ambiguous. Germline lookup yields CDR1 SNHLY and CDR2 FYNNEI. CDR3 length: 12 amino acids. The V and J ends lost 3 bases and 3 bases respectively, with 6 bases between them. CDR3 sequence reads: CASSDDGYEQYF. The CDR3 DNA reads TGTGCCAGCAGTGACGATGGCTACGAGCAGTACTTC.

This chain links TRBV6-5 with TRBJ2-1; no definite D call. CDR1 and CDR2 from the germline V gene are MNHEY and SVGAGI. The germline V and J ends were trimmed by 4 bases and 0 bases, with 10 bases remaining between them. This CDR3 comprises 15 residues. The CDR3 is CASSSLTRSYNEQFF. CDR3 DNA: TGTGCCAGCAGTTCCTTAACTCGCTCCTACAATGAGCAGTTCTTC.

On this clone: Other DNA sequences in the same sample also yield this CDR3. The chain has TRBV11-2 and TRBJ2-7; D is ambiguous. The germline gives CDR1 SGHAT, CDR2 FQNNGV. The CDR3 consists of 12 residues. The ends were cut back, 2 bases at V and 3 bases at J, with 5 bases in the middle. Here the CDR3 reads CASSLNLYEQYF. Written as DNA, the CDR3 is TGTGCCAGCAGCTTAAATCTCTACGAGCAGTACTTC.

The J gene is TRBJ1-1, the V gene TRBV19; weak D call: TRBD1 (5 bases). CDR1 is LNHDA, CDR2 SQIVND, per germline (reference sequence). The CDR3 has 15 residues. V was shortened by 3 bases and J by 4 bases, with 15 bases between the two germline ends. The CDR3: CASSIDRQGSTEAFF. As DNA, the CDR3 is TGTGCCAGTAGTATCGACAGACAAGGGAGCACTGAAGCTTTCTTT.